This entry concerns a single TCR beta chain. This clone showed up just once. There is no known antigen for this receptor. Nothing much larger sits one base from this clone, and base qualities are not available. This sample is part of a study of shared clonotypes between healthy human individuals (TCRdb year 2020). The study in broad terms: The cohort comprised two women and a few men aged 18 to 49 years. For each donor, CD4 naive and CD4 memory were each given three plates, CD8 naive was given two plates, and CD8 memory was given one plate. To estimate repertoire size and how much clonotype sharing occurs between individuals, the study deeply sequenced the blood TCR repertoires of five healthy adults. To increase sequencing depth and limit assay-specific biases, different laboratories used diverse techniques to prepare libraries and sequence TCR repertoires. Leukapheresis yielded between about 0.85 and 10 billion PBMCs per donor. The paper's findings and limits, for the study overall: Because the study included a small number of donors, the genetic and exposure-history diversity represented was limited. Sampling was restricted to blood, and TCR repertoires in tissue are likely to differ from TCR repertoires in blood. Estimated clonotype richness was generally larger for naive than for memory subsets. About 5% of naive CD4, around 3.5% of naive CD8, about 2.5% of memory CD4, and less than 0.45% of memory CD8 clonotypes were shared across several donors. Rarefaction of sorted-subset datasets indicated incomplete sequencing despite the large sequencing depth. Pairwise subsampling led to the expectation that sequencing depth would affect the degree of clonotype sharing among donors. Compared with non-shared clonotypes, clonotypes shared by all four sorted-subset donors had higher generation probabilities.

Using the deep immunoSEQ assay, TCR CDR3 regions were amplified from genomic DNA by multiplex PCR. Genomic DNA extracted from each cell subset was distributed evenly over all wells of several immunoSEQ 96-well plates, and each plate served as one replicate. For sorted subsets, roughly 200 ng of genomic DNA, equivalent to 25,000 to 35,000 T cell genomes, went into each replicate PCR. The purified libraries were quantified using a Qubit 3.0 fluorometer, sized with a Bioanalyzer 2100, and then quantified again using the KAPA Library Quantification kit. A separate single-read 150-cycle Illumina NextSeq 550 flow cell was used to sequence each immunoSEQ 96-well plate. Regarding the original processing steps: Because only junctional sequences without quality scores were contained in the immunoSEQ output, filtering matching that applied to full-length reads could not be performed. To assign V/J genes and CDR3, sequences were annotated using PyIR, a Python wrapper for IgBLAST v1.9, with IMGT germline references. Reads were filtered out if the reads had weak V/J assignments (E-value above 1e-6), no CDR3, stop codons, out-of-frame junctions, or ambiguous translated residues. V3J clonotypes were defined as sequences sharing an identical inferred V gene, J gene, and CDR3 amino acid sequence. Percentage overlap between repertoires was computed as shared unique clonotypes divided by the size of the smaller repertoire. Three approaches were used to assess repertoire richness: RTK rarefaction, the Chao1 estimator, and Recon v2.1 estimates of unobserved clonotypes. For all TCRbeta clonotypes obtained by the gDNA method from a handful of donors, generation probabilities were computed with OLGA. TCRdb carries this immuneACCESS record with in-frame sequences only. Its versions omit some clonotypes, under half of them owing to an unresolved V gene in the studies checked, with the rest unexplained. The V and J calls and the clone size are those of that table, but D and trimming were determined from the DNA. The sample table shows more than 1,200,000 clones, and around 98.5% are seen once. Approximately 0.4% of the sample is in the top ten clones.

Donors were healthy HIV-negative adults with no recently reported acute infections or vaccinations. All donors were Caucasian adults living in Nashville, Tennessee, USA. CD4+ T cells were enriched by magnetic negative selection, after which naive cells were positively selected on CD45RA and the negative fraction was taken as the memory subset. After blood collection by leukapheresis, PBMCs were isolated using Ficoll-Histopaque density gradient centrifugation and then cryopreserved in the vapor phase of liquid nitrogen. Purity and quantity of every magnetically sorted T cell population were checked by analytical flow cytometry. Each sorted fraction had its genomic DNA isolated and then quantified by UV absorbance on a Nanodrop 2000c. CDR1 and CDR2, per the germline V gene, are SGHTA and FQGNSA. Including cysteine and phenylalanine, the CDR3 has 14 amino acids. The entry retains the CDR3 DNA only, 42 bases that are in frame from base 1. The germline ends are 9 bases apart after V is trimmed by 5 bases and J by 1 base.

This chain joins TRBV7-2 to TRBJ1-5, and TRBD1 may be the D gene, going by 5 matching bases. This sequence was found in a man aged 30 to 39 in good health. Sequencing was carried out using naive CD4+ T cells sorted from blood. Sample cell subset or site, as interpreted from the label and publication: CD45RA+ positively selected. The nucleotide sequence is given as TGTGCCAGCAGCCGGGGACCAAGCAATCAGCCCCAGCATTTT. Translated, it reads CASSRGPSNQPQHF.